This passage covers 13 T cell receptor beta chains from one sample sequenced in a study of blood T cells in healthy people across ages. For the second PCR, which ran for about 7 to 11 cycles, a sample-barcoded 5' primer and a J-beta primer mix were used. MiXCR, applied by TCRdb to the 5' RACE reads, yields one record per CDR3 protein. The sample lists some 1 million distinct CDR3 sequences, roughly 45% seen once, with 15% to 20% in the top ten. Specimen: blood. These receptors were collected from a woman aged 55-69 years in good health.

In its sample, this clonotype was seen many times. DNA of the CDR3: TGTGCCAGCAGTCCAGGTGGGGGAGGGTTCTTAGAGACCCAGTACTTC. Translating gives CASSPGGGGFLETQYF. This chain joins TRBV12-3 or TRBV12-4 and TRBJ2-5, with 7 bases aligning to TRBD2. Trimming at V came to 5 bases and at J to 4 bases, leaving 13 bases not matched to a gene. The CDR3 sequence is 16 residues long.

The sample holds a few counts of this clonotype. This chain links TRBV29-1 with TRBJ1-1, with 7 bases matching TRBD1. The V and J ends lost 0 bases and 1 base, in that order; junction bases with no gene match: 11. CDR3 length: 17 amino acids. CDR1 and CDR2 (germline): SQVTM, ANQGSEA. CDR3 protein: CSVEDRGRGGPNTEAFF. CDR3 bases: TGCAGCGTTGAAGATCGGGGCAGGGGGGGCCCGAACACTGAAGCTTTCTTT.

This clonotype showed up just a few times. The chain couples TRBV9 to TRBJ2-3; D is unclear. Germline V CDR1 and CDR2: SGDLS, YYNGEE. CDR3 length: 16 residues. Trimming cost V 2 bases and J 5 bases, with 18 bases left between them. The CDR3 loop is CASSVGVQAVRDTQYF. The DNA of the CDR3 is TGTGCCAGCAGCGTTGGAGTCCAGGCCGTAAGAGATACGCAGTATTTT.

This sequence joins TRBV9 and TRBJ2-2, with TRBD2 as a possible D gene (6 bases). This CDR3 contains 15 residues. The V end lost 0 bases, the J end lost 4 bases, and 10 bases lay between the germline ends. Germline loops: CDR1 SGDLS, CDR2 YYNGEE. CDR3: CASSVAGSLTGELFF. The CDR3 DNA is TGTGCCAGCAGCGTAGCCGGGAGTCTCACCGGGGAGCTGTTTTTT.

This clonotype has only a few counts. CDR3: CSARETGVSEKLFF. The CDR3 region has the DNA TGCAGTGCTCGTGAAACAGGGGTGTCTGAAAAACTGTTTTTT. V gene TRBV20-1 combines with J gene TRBJ1-4; 7 bases map to TRBD1. From germline, CDR1 is DFQATT and CDR2 SNEGSKA (reference sequence). CDR3 length: 14 amino acids. V dropped 5 bases and J dropped 7; count of bases not matched to a gene: 10.

This sequence joins TRBV2 and TRBJ1-2; the D is unclear. Germline CDR1 and CDR2: SNHLY and FYNNEI. The CDR3 loop spans 14 amino acids. With 7 bases removed from V and 0 bases from J, the gap between germline ends came to 12 bases. The CDR3: CASNQGPPNYGYTF. CDR3 nucleotides: TGTGCCAGCAATCAAGGGCCCCCTAACTATGGCTACACCTTC. The full variable domain, in which reference TRBV2 and TRBJ1-2 provide the parts outside the CDR3, is EPEVTQTPSHQVTQMGQEVILRCVPISNHLYFYWYRQILGQKVEFLVSFYNNEISEKSEIFDDQFSVERPDGSNFTLKIRSTKLEDSAMYFCASNQGPPNYGYTFGSGTRLTVV.

This clonotype was counted a single time. This chain joins TRBV3-1 and TRBJ1-4, with D perhaps matching TRBD1 (6 bases). The CDR3 covers 15 residues. The V end was cut by 0 bases, the J end by 7 bases, with 12 bases between. CDR1 is LGHDT and CDR2 is YNNKEL in the germline V gene (reference sequence). Written as DNA, the CDR3 is TGTGCCAGCAGCCAAGAGGGGAGGGGGTCTGAAAAACTGTTTTTT. This gives the protein CASSQEGRGSEKLFF.

V is TRBV20-1 and J is TRBJ2-5, with 7 bases matching TRBD1. This CDR3 has 12 amino acids. The germline CDR1 and CDR2 sequences are DFQATT and SNEGSKA (reference sequence). J gave up 4 bases and V 5 bases, and 4 bases lay outside the gene matches. CDR3 nucleotides: TGCAGTGCTCAACCAGGGGGAGAGACCCAGTACTTC. Amino acids: CSAQPGGETQYF.

V usage is TRBV12-3 or TRBV12-4 and J usage is TRBJ2-7; TRBD2 agrees at 7 bases. V trimming: 5 bases; J trimming: 10 bases; junction bases outside the gene matches: 14. This CDR3 is built from 14 residues. The DNA for the CDR3 is TGTGCCAGCAGTCCCGGAGCGGGATCCGTCGCCCAGTACTTC. As protein: CASSPGAGSVAQYF.

The rearrangement joins TRBV29-1 to TRBJ2-6; no firm D call. Trimming removed 5 bases at V and 0 bases at J, with 5 bases between. Looked up from germline, CDR1 is SQVTM and CDR2 is ANQGSEA. The CDR3 extends over 13 amino acids. The CDR3 sequence is CSVCPSGANVLTF. In nucleotides, the CDR3 is TGCAGCGTTTGTCCCTCTGGGGCCAACGTCCTGACTTTC.

The chain links TRBV7-2 to TRBJ2-1; 7 bases agree with TRBD2. V lost 6 bases, J lost 6 bases, and 8 bases stayed unmatched. Per the germline V gene, CDR1 is SGHTA and CDR2 is FQGNSA. This CDR3 is built from 14 residues. Here the CDR3 reads CASRRRRETNEQFF. For the CDR3, the DNA is TGTGCCAGCAGAAGGAGGCGGGAGACCAATGAGCAGTTCTTC.

V gene TRBV12-3 or TRBV12-4 combines with J gene TRBJ2-3, with 9 bases matching TRBD2. J lost 2 bases, V lost 6 bases, and 6 bases had no gene match. This CDR3 has 15 amino acids. The CDR3 spells CASSRSGSDTDTQYF. In nucleotides, the CDR3 is TGTGCCAGCAGCCGTAGCGGGAGCGACACAGATACGCAGTATTTT.

The chain has TRBV11-2 and TRBJ2-1, with 11 bases identical to TRBD2. The CDR3 sequence is 18 residues long. The trim removed 4 bases at V and 4 bases at J, leaving 12 bases unmatched. Germline assignment: CDR1 SGHAT and CDR2 FQNNGV. The CDR3: CASSSERGTSGTYNEQFF. CDR3 bases: TGTGCCAGCAGCTCCGAACGGGGGACTAGCGGAACATACAATGAGCAGTTCTTC.